A selection of T cell receptor beta chains follows, all from one sample in a study of T cell changes during pregnancy in multiple sclerosis. Sequencing was performed with immunoSEQ multiplex PCR; in TCRdb, only in-frame clones are kept and a portion is missing. The sample contains 80,000 to 130,000 clones, around 92% of which appear only once. The input for sequencing was peripheral blood, taken before pregnancy. The receptor set was obtained from a female donor with multiple sclerosis, enrolled in a pregnancy study. Each CDR3 is given with its conserved first and last residue. A D gene is named only where the DNA matches it firmly. Clone sizes are given selectively: once, few, many, or a class where the clone is expanded.

abundance | j_gene | len | d_gene | v_gene | CDR3aa | CDR3nt
NA | TRBJ2-3 | 15 | NA | TRBV28 | CASSYAGGRGDTQYF | TGTGCCAGCAGTTATGCGGGCGGTCGGGGAGATACGCAGTATTTT
NA | TRBJ2-1 | 13 | NA | TRBV5-6 | CASSLTTGEEQFF | TGTGCCAGCAGCTTGACGACAGGAGAAGAGCAGTTCTTC
NA | TRBJ1-1 | 15 | TRBD1 | TRBV28 | CASSPPGQGITEAFF | TGTGCCAGCAGTCCCCCGGGACAGGGTATCACTGAAGCTTTCTTT
NA | TRBJ2-7 | 12 | TRBD1 | TRBV4-3 | CASSQTGHEQYF | TGCGCCAGCAGCCAGACAGGGCACGAGCAGTACTTC
NA | TRBJ1-3 | 15 | NA | TRBV5-6 | CASSLGQVAGNTIYF | TGTGCCAGCAGCTTGGGGCAGGTGGCGGGAAACACCATATATTTT
NA | TRBJ2-2 | 14 | NA | TRBV7-9 | CASSPSRDTGELFF | TGTGCCAGCAGCCCCTCTCGGGACACCGGGGAGCTGTTTTTT
NA | TRBJ1-1 | 16 | TRBD1 | TRBV25-1 | CASRGDKTGRYTEAFF | TGTGCCAGCAGGGGCGACAAGACAGGGCGATACACTGAAGCTTTCTTT
NA | TRBJ1-2 | 18 | NA | TRBV5-1 | CASSLDAGGAQSNYGYTF | TGCGCCAGCAGCTTGGACGCTGGCGGGGCACAAAGTAACTATGGCTACACCTTC
NA | TRBJ2-3 | 14 | NA | TRBV29-1 | CSVPLSGPTDTQYF | TGCAGCGTCCCGCTTAGCGGCCCGACAGATACGCAGTATTTT
NA | TRBJ2-7 | 11 | NA | TRBV29-1 | CSSPLRYEQYF | TGCAGCTCCCCCCTCCGTTACGAGCAGTACTTC
NA | TRBJ2-3 | 15 | TRBD1 | TRBV12-5 | CASGPGQGMADTQYF | TGTGCTAGTGGGCCGGGACAGGGAATGGCAGATACGCAGTATTTT
few | TRBJ1-2 | 15 | TRBD1 | TRBV19 | CASSIVAGQGLGYTF | TGTGCCAGTAGTATAGTCGCGGGACAGGGACTTGGCTACACCTTC
NA | TRBJ2-5 | 12 | NA | TRBV10-2 | CASRPRIETQYF | TGCGCCAGCAGGCCCAGGATAGAGACCCAGTACTTC
NA | TRBJ2-1 | 15 | TRBD2 | TRBV6-6 | CASSPGTSGKNEQFF | TGTGCCAGCAGCCCCGGGACTAGCGGGAAGAATGAGCAGTTCTTC
few | TRBJ2-1 | 14 | NA | TRBV6-6 | CASSYSSPGNEQFF | TGTGCCAGCAGTTACTCGAGTCCGGGAAATGAGCAGTTCTTC
NA | TRBJ1-2 | 11 | NA | TRBV6-1 | CASYNLYGYTF | TGTGCCAGCTACAATCTCTATGGCTACACCTTC
NA | TRBJ2-2 | 20 | NA | TRBV7-3 | CASSLVPVGRGFRDTGELFF | TGTGCCAGCAGCCTGGTCCCAGTCGGGCGGGGCTTCCGGGACACCGGGGAGCTGTTTTTT
NA | TRBJ1-2 | 15 | NA | TRBV14 | CASSQGNGLYEGYTF | TGTGCCAGCAGCCAAGGAAACGGTCTTTATGAAGGCTACACCTTC
NA | TRBJ2-7 | 17 | TRBD1 | TRBV19 | CASSIAGGQGASYEQYF | TGTGCCAGTAGTATAGCTGGGGGACAGGGGGCCTCCTACGAGCAGTACTTC
NA | TRBJ2-7 | 18 | NA | TRBV14 | CASSQGRPSARGPYEQYF | TGTGCCAGCAGCCAAGGGCGACCTAGCGCTAGGGGTCCTTACGAGCAGTACTTC
NA | TRBJ2-7 | 13 | NA | TRBV2 | CASSGGLDYEQYF | TGTGCCAGCAGTGGGGGACTGGATTACGAGCAGTACTTC
NA | TRBJ2-1 | 16 | TRBD2 | TRBV4-2 | CASSPLTSGSGNEQFF | TGTGCCAGCAGCCCACTGACTAGCGGGAGCGGCAATGAGCAGTTCTTC
NA | TRBJ2-5 | 10 | NA | TRBV5-1 | CAGGKETQYF | TGCGCCGGGGGCAAAGAGACCCAGTACTTC
NA | TRBJ1-5 | 14 | TRBD1 | TRBV25-1 | CASSEGQGTQPQHF | TGTGCCAGCAGTGAAGGACAGGGAACCCAGCCCCAGCATTTT
few | TRBJ1-3 | 14 | NA | TRBV4-1 | CASSQRDRGNTIYF | TGCGCCAGCAGCCAAAGAGACAGGGGAAACACCATATATTTT
NA | TRBJ2-7 | 14 | TRBD2 | TRBV5-1 | CASLPTGGVHEQYF | TGCGCCAGCTTACCGACGGGGGGGGTCCACGAGCAGTACTTC
NA | TRBJ2-1 | 15 | TRBD2 | TRBV6-6 | CASSDSGIGRHEQFF | TGTGCCAGCAGTGATAGCGGGATAGGCCGGCATGAGCAGTTCTTC
NA | TRBJ1-3 | 13 | NA | TRBV29-1 | CSVVGGSGNTIYF | TGCAGCGTTGTGGGGGGTTCTGGAAACACCATATATTTT
once | TRBJ1-5 | 13 | TRBD1 | TRBV2 | CASSFDRDQPQHF | TGTGCCAGCAGCTTCGACAGGGATCAGCCCCAGCATTTT
NA | TRBJ1-2 | 10 | NA | TRBV9 | CASEPPPYTF | TGTGCCAGCGAGCCTCCACCCTACACCTTC
NA | TRBJ2-7 | 15 | TRBD1 | TRBV25-1 | CASSGAGTGGYEQYF | TGTGCCAGCAGTGGGGCCGGGACAGGGGGCTACGAGCAGTACTTC
NA | TRBJ2-7 | 13 | TRBD1 | TRBV29-1 | CSVGDRGAYEQYF | TGCAGCGTTGGGGACAGGGGCGCCTACGAGCAGTACTTC
NA | TRBJ2-7 | 14 | TRBD1 | TRBV28 | CASTPGTERYEQYF | TGTGCCAGCACCCCCGGGACAGAACGTTACGAGCAGTACTTC
NA | TRBJ2-7 | 15 | NA | TRBV25-1 | CASSDSSTRASEQYF | TGTGCCAGCAGTGATAGCTCGACCCGAGCGAGCGAGCAGTACTTC
NA | TRBJ2-7 | 13 | NA | TRBV27 | CASRTGMSYEQYF | TGTGCCAGCAGAACGGGTATGTCCTACGAGCAGTACTTC
few | TRBJ1-1 | 13 | NA | TRBV29-1 | CSVQGIGNTEAFF | TGCAGCGTTCAGGGAATAGGGAACACTGAAGCTTTCTTT
NA | TRBJ2-7 | 17 | TRBD2 | TRBV4-2 | CASSQSLSGRLSYEQYF | TGTGCCAGCAGCCAATCTCTTAGCGGGAGGCTGTCCTACGAGCAGTACTTC
NA | TRBJ2-5 | 15 | TRBD1 | TRBV19 | CASSLSGQGQETQYF | TGTGCCAGTAGCCTATCCGGACAGGGCCAAGAGACCCAGTACTTC
NA | TRBJ1-1 | 13 | NA | TRBV28 | CASSLGGGTEAFF | TGTGCCAGCAGTTTGGGGGGGGGCACTGAAGCTTTCTTT
NA | TRBJ1-3 | 15 | NA | TRBV7-9 | CASSPITVSGNTIYF | TGTGCCAGCAGCCCGATTACAGTCTCTGGAAACACCATATATTTT
NA | TRBJ1-2 | 16 | NA | TRBV9 | CASSVSPGANPYGYTF | TGTGCCAGCAGCGTCTCTCCGGGAGCCAACCCCTATGGCTACACCTTC
NA | TRBJ2-5 | 15 | NA | TRBV15 | CATSRGESVQETQYF | TGTGCCACCAGCAGAGGAGAATCCGTACAAGAGACCCAGTACTTC
NA | TRBJ1-1 | 13 | NA | TRBV19 | CATMTGGNTEAFF | TGTGCCACAATGACGGGAGGGAACACTGAAGCTTTCTTT
NA | TRBJ2-7 | 15 | NA | TRBV6-4 | CASSAPPDRSYEQYF | TGTGCCAGCAGTGCCCCGCCTGACAGGTCCTACGAGCAGTACTTC
NA | TRBJ2-5 | 16 | TRBD2 | TRBV5-4 | CASSLGPIAGVETQYF | TGTGCCAGCAGCTTGGGACCCATAGCGGGAGTTGAGACCCAGTACTTC
NA | TRBJ2-2 | 16 | NA | TRBV7-8 | CASSLLSEPNTGELFF | TGTGCCAGCAGCTTATTGTCAGAACCGAACACCGGGGAGCTGTTTTTT
NA | TRBJ2-7 | 13 | TRBD1 | TRBV27 | CASSFSTGGEQYF | TGTGCCAGCAGTTTCTCGACAGGGGGCGAGCAGTACTTC
NA | TRBJ2-7 | 11 | NA | TRBV4-1 | CASGIGEEQYF | TGCGCCAGCGGGATAGGGGAAGAGCAGTACTTC
NA | TRBJ1-1 | 12 | NA | TRBV2 | CASSEVRGLAFF | TGTGCCAGCAGTGAAGTGAGAGGATTGGCTTTCTTT
NA | TRBJ1-2 | 16 | NA | TRBV19 | CASSISGAIKNYGYTF | TGTGCCAGTAGTATCTCAGGGGCCATAAAGAACTATGGCTACACCTTC
NA | TRBJ1-2 | 14 | NA | TRBV5-4 | CASSLDRGIYGYTF | TGTGCCAGCAGCTTGGATCGCGGGATCTATGGCTACACCTTC